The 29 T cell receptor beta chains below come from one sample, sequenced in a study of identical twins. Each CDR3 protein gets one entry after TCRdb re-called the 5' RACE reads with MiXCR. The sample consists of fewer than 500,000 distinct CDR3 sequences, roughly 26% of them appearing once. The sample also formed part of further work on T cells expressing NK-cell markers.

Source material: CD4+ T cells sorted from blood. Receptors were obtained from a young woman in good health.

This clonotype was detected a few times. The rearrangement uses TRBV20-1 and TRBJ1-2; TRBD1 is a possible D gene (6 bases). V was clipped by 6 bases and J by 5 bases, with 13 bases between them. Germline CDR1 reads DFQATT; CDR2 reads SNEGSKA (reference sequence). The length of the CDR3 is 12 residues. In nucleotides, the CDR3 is TGCAGTGCCCACCGGACAGCATATGGCTACACCTTC. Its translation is CSAHRTAYGYTF.

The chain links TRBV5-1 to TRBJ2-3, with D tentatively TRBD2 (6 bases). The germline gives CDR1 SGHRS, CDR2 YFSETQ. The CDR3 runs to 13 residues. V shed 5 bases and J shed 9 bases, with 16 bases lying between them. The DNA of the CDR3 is TGCGCCAGCAGAACGCGGACGGGGGAGACGCAGTATTTT. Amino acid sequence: CASRTRTGETQYF.

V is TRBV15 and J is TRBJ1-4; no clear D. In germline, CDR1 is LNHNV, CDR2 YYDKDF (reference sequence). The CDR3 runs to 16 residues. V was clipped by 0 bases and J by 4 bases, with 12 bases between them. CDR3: CATSRDRAGLNEKLFF. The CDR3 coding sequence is TGTGCCACCAGCAGAGATCGGGCCGGACTTAATGAAAAACTGTTTTTT.

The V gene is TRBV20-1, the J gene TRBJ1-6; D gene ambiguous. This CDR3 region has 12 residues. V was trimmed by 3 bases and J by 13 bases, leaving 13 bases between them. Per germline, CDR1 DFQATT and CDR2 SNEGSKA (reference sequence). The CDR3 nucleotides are TGCAGTGCTAGTGGATCGCCATCCCCCCTCCACTTT. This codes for CSASGSPSPLHF.

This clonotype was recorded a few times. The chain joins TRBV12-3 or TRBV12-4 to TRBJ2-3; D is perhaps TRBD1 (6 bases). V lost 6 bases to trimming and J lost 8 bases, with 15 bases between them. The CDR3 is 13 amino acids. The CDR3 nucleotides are TGTGCCAGCAGCCCACAGGGTCTCGGTACGCAGTATTTT. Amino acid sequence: CASSPQGLGTQYF.

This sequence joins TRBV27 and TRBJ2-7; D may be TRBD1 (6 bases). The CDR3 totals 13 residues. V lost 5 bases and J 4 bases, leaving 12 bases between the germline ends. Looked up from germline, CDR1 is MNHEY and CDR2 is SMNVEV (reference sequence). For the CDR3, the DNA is TGTGCCAGCAGTACCCGGGACAAATACGAGCAGTACTTC. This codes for CASSTRDKYEQYF.

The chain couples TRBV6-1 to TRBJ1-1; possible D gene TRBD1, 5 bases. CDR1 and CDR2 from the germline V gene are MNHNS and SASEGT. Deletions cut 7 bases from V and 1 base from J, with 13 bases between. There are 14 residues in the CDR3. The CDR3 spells CASIKAGTNTEAFF. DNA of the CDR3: TGTGCCAGCATCAAGGCTGGGACGAACACTGAAGCTTTCTTT.

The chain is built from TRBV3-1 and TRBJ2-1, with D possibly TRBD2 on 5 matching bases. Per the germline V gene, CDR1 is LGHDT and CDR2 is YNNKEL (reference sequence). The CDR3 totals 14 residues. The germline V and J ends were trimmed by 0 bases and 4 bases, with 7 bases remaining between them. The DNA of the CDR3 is TGTGCCAGCAGCCAAGATTGGAGGTACAATGAGCAGTTCTTC. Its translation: CASSQDWRYNEQFF.

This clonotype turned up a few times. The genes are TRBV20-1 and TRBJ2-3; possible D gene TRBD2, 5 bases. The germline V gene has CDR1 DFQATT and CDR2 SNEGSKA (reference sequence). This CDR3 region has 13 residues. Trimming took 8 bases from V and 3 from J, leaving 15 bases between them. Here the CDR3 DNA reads TGCAGTCCTATTTCCCCGGGGACAGATACGCAGTATTTT. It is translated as CSPISPGTDTQYF.

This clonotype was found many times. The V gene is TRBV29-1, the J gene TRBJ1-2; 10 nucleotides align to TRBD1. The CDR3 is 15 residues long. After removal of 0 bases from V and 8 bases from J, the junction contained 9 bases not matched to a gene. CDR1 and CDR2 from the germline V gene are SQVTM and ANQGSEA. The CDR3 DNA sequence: TGCAGCGTTGAAGATCATGGGACAGGGGCTTACGGCTACACCTTC. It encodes CSVEDHGTGAYGYTF. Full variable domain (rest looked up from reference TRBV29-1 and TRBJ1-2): SAVISQKPSRDICQRGTSLTIQCQVDSQVTMMFWYRQQPGQSLTLIATANQGSEATYESGFVIDKFPISRPNLTFSTLTVSNMSPEDSSIYLCSVEDHGTGAYGYTFGSGTRLTVV.

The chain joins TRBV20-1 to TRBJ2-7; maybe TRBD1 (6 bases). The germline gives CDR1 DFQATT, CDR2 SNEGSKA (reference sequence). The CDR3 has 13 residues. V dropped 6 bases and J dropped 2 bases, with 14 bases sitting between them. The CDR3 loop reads CSAVNRAPYEQYF. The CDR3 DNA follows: TGCAGTGCGGTAAACAGGGCCCCCTACGAGCAGTACTTC.

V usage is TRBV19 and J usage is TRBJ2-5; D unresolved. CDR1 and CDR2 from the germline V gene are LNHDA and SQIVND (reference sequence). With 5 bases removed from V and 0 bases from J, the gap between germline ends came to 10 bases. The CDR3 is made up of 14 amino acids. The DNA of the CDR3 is TGTGCCAGTAGTGGGCAATTGTACCAAGAGACCCAGTACTTC. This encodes CASSGQLYQETQYF.

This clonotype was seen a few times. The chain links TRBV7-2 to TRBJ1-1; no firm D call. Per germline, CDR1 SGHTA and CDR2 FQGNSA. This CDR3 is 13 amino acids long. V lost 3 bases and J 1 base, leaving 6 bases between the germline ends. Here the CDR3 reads CASSFKANTEAFF. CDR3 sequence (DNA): TGTGCCAGCAGCTTTAAAGCGAACACTGAAGCTTTCTTT.

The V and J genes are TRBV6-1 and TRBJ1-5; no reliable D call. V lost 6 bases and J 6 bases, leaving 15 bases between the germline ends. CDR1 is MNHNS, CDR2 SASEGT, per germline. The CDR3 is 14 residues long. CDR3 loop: CASRISPQAQPQHF. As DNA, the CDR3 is TGTGCCAGCAGAATTAGCCCGCAGGCTCAGCCCCAGCATTTT.

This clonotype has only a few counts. The CDR3 coding sequence is TGTGCCAGCAGTGGAGGACCGGTATCAAGGGCCAAAAACATTCAGTACTTC. It yields the protein CASSGGPVSRAKNIQYF. J is TRBJ2-4 and V is TRBV2; D gene uncertain. Germline V gene data show CDR1 as SNHLY and CDR2 as FYNNEI. The germline V and J ends were trimmed by 4 bases and 1 base, with 17 bases remaining between them. The CDR3 is made up of 17 amino acids.

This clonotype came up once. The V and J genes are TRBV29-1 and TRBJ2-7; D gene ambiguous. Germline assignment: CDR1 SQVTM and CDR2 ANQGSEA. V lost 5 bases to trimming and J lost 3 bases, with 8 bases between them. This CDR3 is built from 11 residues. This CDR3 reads CSVKIGYEQYF. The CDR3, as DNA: TGCAGCGTTAAGATCGGCTACGAGCAGTACTTC.

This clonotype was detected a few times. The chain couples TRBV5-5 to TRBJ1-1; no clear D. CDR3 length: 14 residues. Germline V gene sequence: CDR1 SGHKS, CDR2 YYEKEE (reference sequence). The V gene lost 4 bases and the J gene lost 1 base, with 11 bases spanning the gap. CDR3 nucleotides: TGTGCCAGCAGCCCTGCGACGCAGAACACTGAAGCTTTCTTT. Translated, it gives CASSPATQNTEAFF.

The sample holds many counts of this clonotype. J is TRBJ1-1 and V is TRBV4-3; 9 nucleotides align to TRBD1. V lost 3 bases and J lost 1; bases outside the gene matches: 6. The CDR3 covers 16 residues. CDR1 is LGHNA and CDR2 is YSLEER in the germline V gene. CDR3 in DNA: TGCGCCAGCAGCCACGGGACAGGGTCGCCGAACACTGAAGCTTTCTTT. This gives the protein CASSHGTGSPNTEAFF.

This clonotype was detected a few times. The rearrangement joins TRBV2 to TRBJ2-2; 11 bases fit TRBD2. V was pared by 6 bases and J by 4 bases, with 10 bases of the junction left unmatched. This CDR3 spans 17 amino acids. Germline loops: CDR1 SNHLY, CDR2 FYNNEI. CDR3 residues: CASRPGGLADLTGELFF. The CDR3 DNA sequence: TGTGCCAGCAGACCTGGGGGACTAGCGGACCTCACCGGGGAGCTGTTTTTT.

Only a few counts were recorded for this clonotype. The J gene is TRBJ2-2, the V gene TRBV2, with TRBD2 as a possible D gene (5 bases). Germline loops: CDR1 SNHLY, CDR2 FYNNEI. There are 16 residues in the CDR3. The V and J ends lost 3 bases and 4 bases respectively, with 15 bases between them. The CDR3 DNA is TGTGCCAGCAGTGATCCCGGGGAGACGAGCACCGGGGAGCTGTTTTTT. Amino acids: CASSDPGETSTGELFF.

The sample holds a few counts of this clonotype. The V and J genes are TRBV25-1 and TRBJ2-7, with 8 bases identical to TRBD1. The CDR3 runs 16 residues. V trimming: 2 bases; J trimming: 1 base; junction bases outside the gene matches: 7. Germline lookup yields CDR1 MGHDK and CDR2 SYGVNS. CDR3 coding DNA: TGTGCCAGCAGTGAAAAAACAGGGGGTATATCCTACGAGCAGTACTTC. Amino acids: CASSEKTGGISYEQYF.

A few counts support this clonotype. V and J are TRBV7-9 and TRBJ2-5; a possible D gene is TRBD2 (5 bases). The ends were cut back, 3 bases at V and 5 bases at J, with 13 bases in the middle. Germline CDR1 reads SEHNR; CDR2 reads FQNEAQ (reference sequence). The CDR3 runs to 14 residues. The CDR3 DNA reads TGTGCCAGCAGCTTTAACGGGAAGAGGGAGACCCAGTACTTC. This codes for CASSFNGKRETQYF.

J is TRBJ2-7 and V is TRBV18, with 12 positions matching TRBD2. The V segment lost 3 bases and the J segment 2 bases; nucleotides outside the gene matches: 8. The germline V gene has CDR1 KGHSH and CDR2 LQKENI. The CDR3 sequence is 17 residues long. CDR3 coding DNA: TGTGCCAGCTCACCCTGGACTAGCGGGGACTTAACCTACGAGCAGTACTTC. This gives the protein CASSPWTSGDLTYEQYF.

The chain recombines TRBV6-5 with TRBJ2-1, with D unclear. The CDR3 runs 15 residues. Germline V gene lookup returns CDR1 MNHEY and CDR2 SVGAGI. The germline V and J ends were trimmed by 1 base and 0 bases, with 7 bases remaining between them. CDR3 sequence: CASSYLTSSYNEQFF. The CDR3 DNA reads TGTGCCAGCAGTTACTTGACAAGCTCCTACAATGAGCAGTTCTTC.

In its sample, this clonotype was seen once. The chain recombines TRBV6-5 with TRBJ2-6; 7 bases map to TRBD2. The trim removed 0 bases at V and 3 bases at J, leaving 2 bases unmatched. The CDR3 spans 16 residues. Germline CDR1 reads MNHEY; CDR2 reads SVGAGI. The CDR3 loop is CASSYSGGVGANVLTF. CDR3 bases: TGTGCCAGCAGTTACTCGGGAGGGGTTGGGGCCAACGTCCTGACTTTC.

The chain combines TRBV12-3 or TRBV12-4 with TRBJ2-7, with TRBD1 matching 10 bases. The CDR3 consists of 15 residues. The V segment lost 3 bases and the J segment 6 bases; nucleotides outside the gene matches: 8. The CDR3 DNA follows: TGTGCCAGCAGTTTCCCTCGACAGGGGGCGGGCGAGCAGTACTTC. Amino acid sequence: CASSFPRQGAGEQYF.

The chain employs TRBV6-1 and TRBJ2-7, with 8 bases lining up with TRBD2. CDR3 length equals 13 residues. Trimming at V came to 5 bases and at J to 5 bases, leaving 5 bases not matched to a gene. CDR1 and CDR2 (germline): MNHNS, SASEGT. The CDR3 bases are TGTGCCAGCAGTCGGACTAGCTTGCACGAGCAGTACTTC. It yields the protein CASSRTSLHEQYF.

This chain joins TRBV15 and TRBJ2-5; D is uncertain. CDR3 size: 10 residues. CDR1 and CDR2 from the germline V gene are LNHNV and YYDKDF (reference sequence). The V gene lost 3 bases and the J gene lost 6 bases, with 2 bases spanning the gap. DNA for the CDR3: TGTGCCACCAGCAGGAAGACCCAGTACTTC. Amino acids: CATSRKTQYF.

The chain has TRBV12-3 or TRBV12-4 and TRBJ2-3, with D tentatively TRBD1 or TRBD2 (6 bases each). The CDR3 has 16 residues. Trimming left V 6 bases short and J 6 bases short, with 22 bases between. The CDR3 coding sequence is TGTGCCAGCAGCCACGCCGGGGGCCTCAAGCAGGATACGCAGTATTTT. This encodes CASSHAGGLKQDTQYF.